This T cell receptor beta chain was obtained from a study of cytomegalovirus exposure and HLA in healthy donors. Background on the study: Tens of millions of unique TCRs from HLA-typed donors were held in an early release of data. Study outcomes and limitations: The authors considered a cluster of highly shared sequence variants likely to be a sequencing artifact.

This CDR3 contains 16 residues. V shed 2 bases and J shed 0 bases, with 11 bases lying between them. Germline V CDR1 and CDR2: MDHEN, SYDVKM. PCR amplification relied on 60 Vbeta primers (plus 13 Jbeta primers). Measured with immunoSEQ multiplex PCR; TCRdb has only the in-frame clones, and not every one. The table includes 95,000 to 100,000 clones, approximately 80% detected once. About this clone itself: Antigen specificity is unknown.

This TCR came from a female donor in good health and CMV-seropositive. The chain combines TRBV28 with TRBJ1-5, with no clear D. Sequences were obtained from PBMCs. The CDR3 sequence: CASSLLGGSSNQPQHF. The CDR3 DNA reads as TGTGCCAGCAGTTTACTAGGAGGGTCTAGCAATCAGCCCCAGCATTTT.